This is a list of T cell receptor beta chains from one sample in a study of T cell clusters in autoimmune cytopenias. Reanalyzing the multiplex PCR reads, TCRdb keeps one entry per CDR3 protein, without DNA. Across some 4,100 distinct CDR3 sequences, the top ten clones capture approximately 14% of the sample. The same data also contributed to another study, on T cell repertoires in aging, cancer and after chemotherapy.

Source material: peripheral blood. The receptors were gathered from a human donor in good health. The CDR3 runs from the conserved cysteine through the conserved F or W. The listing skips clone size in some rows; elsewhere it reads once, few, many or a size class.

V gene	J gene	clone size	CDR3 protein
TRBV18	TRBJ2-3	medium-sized	CASSSGGASTDTQYF
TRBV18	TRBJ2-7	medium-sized	CASSPRGLGVREQYF
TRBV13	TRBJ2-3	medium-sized	CASSATDKSDDTQYF
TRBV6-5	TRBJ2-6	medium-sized	CASREGISSGANVLTF
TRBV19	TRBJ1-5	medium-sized	CASSTQGGGNQPQHF
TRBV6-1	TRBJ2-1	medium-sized	CASSDLAGGYNEQFF
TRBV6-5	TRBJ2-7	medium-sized	CASSYSASRGDRAYEQYF
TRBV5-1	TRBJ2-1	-	CASKIEAGGPSGGFEQFF
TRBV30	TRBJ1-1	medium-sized	CAWSSGGQKNTEAFF
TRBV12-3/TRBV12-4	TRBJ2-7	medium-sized	CASSLGHHSYEQYF
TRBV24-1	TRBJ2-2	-	CATSDPTSGGGTGELFF
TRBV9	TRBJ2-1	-	CASSGRTAYNEQFF
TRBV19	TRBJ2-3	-	CASSLGITSGVGDTQYF
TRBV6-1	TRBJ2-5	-	CASRPGVAGAKETQYF
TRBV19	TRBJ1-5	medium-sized	CASSELDRGLNQPQHF
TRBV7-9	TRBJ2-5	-	CASSSPVGGWQETQYF
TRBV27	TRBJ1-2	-	CASSPGQRVRWGYTF
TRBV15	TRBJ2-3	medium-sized	CATSRENVGGDSSTDTQYF
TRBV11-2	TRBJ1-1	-	CASSPRQGWTEAFF
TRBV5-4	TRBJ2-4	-	CASSLDWGVLNIQYF
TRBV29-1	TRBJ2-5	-	CSVELAGGQETQYF
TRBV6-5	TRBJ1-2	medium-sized	CASTWASGYTF
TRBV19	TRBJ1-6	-	CASTTWGSGNSRHHF
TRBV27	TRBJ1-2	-	CASSEVGGGYGYTF
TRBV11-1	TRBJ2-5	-	CASSLASGGAETQYF
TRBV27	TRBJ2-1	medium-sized	CASSLSGNEQFF
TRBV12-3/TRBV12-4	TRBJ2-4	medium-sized	CASSFDGTKNIQYF
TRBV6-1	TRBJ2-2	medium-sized	CASSFGTGELFF
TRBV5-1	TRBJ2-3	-	CASSLGGQGASDTQYF
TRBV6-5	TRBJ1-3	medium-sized	CASRTPSGNTIYF
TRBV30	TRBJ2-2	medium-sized	CASRRAGNTGELFF
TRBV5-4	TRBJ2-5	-	CASSLGQAQETQYF
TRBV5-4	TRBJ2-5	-	CASSLIGSGGDQETQYF
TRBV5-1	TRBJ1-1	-	CASSLGLGTEAFF
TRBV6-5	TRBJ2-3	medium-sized	CASSYSRDFGGGGTDTQYF
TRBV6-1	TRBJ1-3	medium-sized	CASRGERSSGNTIYF
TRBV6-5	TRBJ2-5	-	CASSYSTSGGQETQYF
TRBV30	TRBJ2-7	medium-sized	CAWGPGTASYEQYF
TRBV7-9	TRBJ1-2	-	CASSLSGGSLGGYTF
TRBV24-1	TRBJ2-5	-	CATSDQDRSMGIQETQYF
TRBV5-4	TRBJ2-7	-	CASTRGGAAGNYEQYF